Below, one TCR beta chain is given with its context. The sample is drawn from a study of blood T cell repertoires in COVID-19. Study overall: Samples taken during acute and convalescent COVID-19 were collected in the United States, Italy and Spain. Nucleic acid was either cDNA or gDNA, and it came from T cells, B-cell-depleted T cells, or PBMCs.

Authors' processing steps: Estimates of nucleated cell counts were drawn from the amplification of reference gene primers. TCRdb's table, derived via immunoSEQ multiplex PCR, lists solely in-frame clones and lacks some. D and trimming were read from the DNA, whereas the V and J calls and clone size are those reported in that table. The sample has 150,000 or so clones, about 80% seen once; the top ten hold about 2.9%. V shed 7 bases and J shed 1 base, with 13 bases lying between them. CDR3 length: 14 amino acids. Germline values: CDR1 SGHDN, CDR2 FVKESK. V usage is TRBV14 and J usage is TRBJ2-5, with D unclear. This clonotype originated in a woman older than 75 with acute or convalescent COVID-19. Sequenced input: peripheral blood. CDR3 in DNA: TGTGCCAGCAATGGTGGAGCGACCCAAGAGACCCAGTACTTC. As protein: CASNGGATQETQYF.